This T cell receptor (beta chain) was recovered during a study of T cells in Graves' hyperthyroidism and ophthalmopathy. The hyperthyroidism was newly diagnosed and had lasted under 2 months; the patients were aged 18 to 65. RNA transcripts were the template for amplifying TCR beta CDR3 regions. HTBI primers drove first-round RT-PCR of the TCR CDR3. A single record per CDR3 protein comes from TCRdb applying MiXCR to the multiplex PCR reads. This sample has more than 550,000 distinct CDR3 sequences, with roughly a sixth found just once. This TCR derives from a woman between 50 and 59 years old with Graves' hyperthyroidism that later progressed to Graves' ophthalmopathy. Sequenced material: blood.

Here the CDR3 reads CASSSRVEFRTGELFF. The DNA of the CDR3 is TGTGCCAGCAGCTCGAGGGTTGAATTTAGGACCGGGGAGCTGTTTTTT. J is TRBJ2-2 and V is TRBV5-4; possibly TRBD2 for D (5 bases). V lost 3 bases, J lost 5 bases, and 17 bases lay in between. The CDR3 sequence is 16 residues long. Germline V gene lookup returns CDR1 SGHNT and CDR2 YYREEE (reference sequence).